This TCR beta chain was sequenced in a study of glioma-infiltrating T cells after dendritic cell vaccination. The primer mix had 60 V beta and 13 J beta primers. Sequenced by immunoSEQ multiplex PCR; TCRdb stores in-frame clones only, minus some. Found here are about 82,000 clones, around 90% of them singletons; the top ten hold 3.2%. This CDR3 region has 14 residues. The V end lost 4 bases, the J end lost 5 bases, and 11 bases lay between the germline ends. The germline V gene encodes CDR1 LNHDA and CDR2 SQIVND (reference sequence). The specimen comprised blood, sampled before dendritic cell vaccination. The chain carries TRBV19 and TRBJ2-2; D unresolved. The TCR was taken from a human donor with glioblastoma. The CDR3 reads CASSNPLRTGELFF. The CDR3 nucleotides read TGTGCCAGTAGTAACCCACTCAGGACCGGGGAGCTGTTTTTT.